Listed below are T cell receptor beta chains from one sample, sequenced in a study of radiation and T cells in renal cell carcinoma. Produced via immunoSEQ multiplex PCR; TCRdb's table is partial and in-frame only. The sample shows 140,000 to 150,000 clones, about 88% of them seen only once. The sample was blood, taken from a patient whose treatment included radiotherapy and nephrectomy. These TCRs come from a woman aged 45-65 years with renal cell carcinoma. The CDR3 runs from the conserved cysteine through the conserved F or W.

V gene | CDR3 protein
TRBV28 | CASTSSSGQTLYGYTF
TRBV5-4 | CASSRGLAGQETQYF
TRBV9 | CASSGGTSGGRTDTQYF
TRBV27 | CATPLEKSMDTQYF
TRBV2 | CASSGQGGNSNQPQHF
TRBV7-2 | CASSLVAGLSSYEQYF
TRBV9 | CASSRVGDTQYF
TRBV7-2 | CASRSASLNTEAFF
TRBV5-6 | CASSFDEAGGQETQYF
TRBV6-5 | CASSYFYEQYF
TRBV7-2 | CASSSGSWNEQFF
TRBV11-3 | CASSSTSGRAPEQFF
TRBV7-2 | CASSLSGYEQYF
TRBV18 | CASSLGTGDEPQHF
TRBV10-3 | CAISAGNTIYF
TRBV5-1 | CASSLTVGGPDTQYF
TRBV7-3 | CASSLPDRGYTGANVLTF
TRBV5-1 | CASSTGSTNTGELFF
TRBV18 | CASSPGAKEDYEQYF
TRBV5-1 | CASTPGWVDTGELFF
TRBV6-6 | CASSFGIAGNTIYF
TRBV18 | CASSPPASGRSNTQYF
TRBV7-2 | CASSLEDRDEQYF
TRBV25-1 | CASSDLRGAEAFF
TRBV30 | CAWIMLEAFF
TRBV6-5 | CASSLDRSALHF
TRBV7-2 | CASSLVGYEQYF
TRBV18 | CASSSGTGEDQAFF
TRBV4-1 | CASSQGRQGYEQYF
TRBV10-3 | CAISKAGLLQETQYF
TRBV28 | CASSPRPTNEKLFF
TRBV14 | CASSRLGTPLDEQYF
TRBV4-3 | CASSQVRRVVTEAFF
TRBV5-6 | CASSLGDPSYNEQFF
TRBV19 | CASSIAGKIYEQYF
TRBV7-9 | CASSLPGQGYFDEQYF
TRBV7-6 | CASSLGSGGGETQYF
TRBV5-1 | CASSLVQTNTGELFF
TRBV7-2 | CASSPRTGGYNEQFF
TRBV5-1 | CASRLDSGSTGELFF
TRBV15 | CATSTGLAEETQYF
TRBV5-4 | CASSSYRDYEQYF
TRBV19 | CASSMGTSGGLEQFF
TRBV7-8 | CASSLVDRDHQPQHF
TRBV4-3 | CASSQGPWVSDGYTF